This T cell receptor beta chain is drawn from a study of T-cell reconstitution after alpha-beta-depleted transplantation in children. This sample's TCRbeta library carried unique molecular identifier barcodes. Each CDR3 protein is one row after TCRdb ran MiXCR on the PCR reads. The data contain more than 550,000 distinct CDR3 sequences, about 10% of them singletons. This clonotype has more than one count but fewer than ten. V was trimmed by 2 bases and J by 4 bases, leaving 12 bases between them. The V gene's germline CDR1 is GTSNPN and CDR2 SVGIG (reference sequence). This CDR3 spans 13 amino acids. The genes are TRBV30 and TRBJ2-7; tentatively, D is TRBD1 (6 bases). This receptor was obtained from a human donor who donated a stem cell graft to a child with acute myeloid leukemia. Specimen: PBMCs from the stem cell graft donor, collected from the stem cell graft. CDR3 sequence: CAWSTRGGYEQYF. CDR3 sequence (DNA): TGTGCCTGGAGTACCAGGGGCGGGTACGAGCAGTACTTC.